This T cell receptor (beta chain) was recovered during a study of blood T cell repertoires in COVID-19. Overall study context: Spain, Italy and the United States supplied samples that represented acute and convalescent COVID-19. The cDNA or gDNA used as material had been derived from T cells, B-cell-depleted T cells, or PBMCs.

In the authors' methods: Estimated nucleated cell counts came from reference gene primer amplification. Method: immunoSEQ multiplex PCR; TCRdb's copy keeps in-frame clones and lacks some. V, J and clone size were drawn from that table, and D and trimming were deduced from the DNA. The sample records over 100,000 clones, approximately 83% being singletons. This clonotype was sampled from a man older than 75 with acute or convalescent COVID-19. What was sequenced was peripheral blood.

CDR3 in amino acids: CASSTLRDSRGYTF. Here the CDR3 DNA reads TGTGCCAGTAGTACCCTTCGGGACAGTCGCGGCTACACCTTC. The genes are TRBV19 and TRBJ1-2; 7 bases align to TRBD1. Trimming removed 4 bases from V and 8 bases from J; junction bases left unmatched: 10. This CDR3 is built from 14 residues. Germline V gives CDR1 LNHDA, CDR2 SQIVND (reference sequence).